Listed below are T cell receptor beta chains from one sample, sequenced in a study of CD8 T cells in Susac syndrome. TCRdb itself ran the immunoSEQ multiplex PCR reads through MiXCR, one entry per CDR3 protein. Of approximately 230,000 distinct CDR3 sequences listed, just under 95% are singletons. The specimen sequenced was CD4+ T cells from PBMCs. The receptors here all came from a human donor with multiple sclerosis. Each CDR3 is given with its conserved first and last residue. The order of the fields is J gene, V gene, clone size, D gene, CDR3 DNA, CDR3 protein. D genes are given only for firm matches. The size of a clone is reported for some rows only, either as once, few or many, or as a class for expanded clones.

j_gene: TRBJ2-3
v_gene: TRBV10-3
abundance: NA
d_gene: TRBD1
CDR3nt: TGTGCCATCGGACAGGTTCCTAGCACAGATACGCAGTATTTT
CDR3aa: CAIGQVPSTDTQYF

j_gene: TRBJ1-6
v_gene: TRBV20-1
abundance: NA
d_gene: NA
CDR3nt: TGCAGCTGGGGCAGGCCAAGCTCCTATAATTCACCCCTCCACTTT
CDR3aa: CSWGRPSSYNSPLHF

j_gene: TRBJ2-1
v_gene: TRBV11-2
abundance: NA
d_gene: TRBD2
CDR3nt: TGTGCCAGCAGCTCCGGACTAGCGGAATCATATGAGCAGTTCTTC
CDR3aa: CASSSGLAESYEQFF

j_gene: TRBJ2-5
v_gene: TRBV2
abundance: NA
d_gene: TRBD2
CDR3nt: TGTGCCAGCAGTGAGACTAGCGTGGGCGGGACCCAGTACTTC
CDR3aa: CASSETSVGGTQYF

j_gene: TRBJ2-3
v_gene: TRBV11-2
abundance: NA
d_gene: TRBD1
CDR3nt: TGTGCCAGCAGCTTACGCGGGACAGGTGAAACAGATACGCAGTATTTT
CDR3aa: CASSLRGTGETDTQYF

j_gene: TRBJ1-2
v_gene: TRBV3-1
abundance: NA
d_gene: NA
CDR3nt: TGTGCCAGCAGCCAGACAGGCATGGGAGGCTACACCTTC
CDR3aa: CASSQTGMGGYTF

j_gene: TRBJ1-5
v_gene: TRBV20-1
abundance: NA
d_gene: NA
CDR3nt: TGCAGTGCTAGAGGTTTGACAGCTCTTAGCAATCAGCCCCAGCATTTT
CDR3aa: CSARGLTALSNQPQHF

j_gene: TRBJ1-2
v_gene: TRBV6-6
abundance: NA
d_gene: NA
CDR3nt: TGTGCCAGCAGTTCACCAAATCCGACAGTGAACGGCTACACCTTC
CDR3aa: CASSSPNPTVNGYTF

j_gene: TRBJ2-4
v_gene: TRBV7-9
abundance: NA
d_gene: TRBD1
CDR3nt: TGTGCCAGCAGCTTTGGACAGGGAAACATTCAGTACTTC
CDR3aa: CASSFGQGNIQYF

j_gene: TRBJ1-1
v_gene: TRBV20-1
abundance: NA
d_gene: NA
CDR3nt: TGCAGTGCTCGATATGGGGGGCGCTTCTTTGCTGAAGCTTTCTTT
CDR3aa: CSARYGGRFFAEAFF

j_gene: TRBJ1-2
v_gene: TRBV29-1
abundance: NA
d_gene: NA
CDR3nt: TGCAGCGTTCCAGAGCTCAACTATGGCTACACCTTC
CDR3aa: CSVPELNYGYTF

j_gene: TRBJ2-5
v_gene: TRBV19
abundance: once
d_gene: TRBD1
CDR3nt: TGTGCCAGTAGTCAGTTTGGGACAGGGGCTCCGCAAGAGACCCAGTACTTC
CDR3aa: CASSQFGTGAPQETQYF

j_gene: TRBJ1-5
v_gene: TRBV19
abundance: NA
d_gene: NA
CDR3nt: TGTGCCAGTAGTCTCCGTCTCGCGTCCCAGCATTTT
CDR3aa: CASSLRLASQHF

j_gene: TRBJ1-2
v_gene: TRBV12-3/TRBV12-4
abundance: NA
d_gene: TRBD1
CDR3nt: TGTGCCAGCAGTTCCCCTCACACCTCTGCGACAGGGGGCAATGGCTACACCTTC
CDR3aa: CASSSPHTSATGGNGYTF

j_gene: TRBJ2-3
v_gene: TRBV20-1
abundance: NA
d_gene: TRBD2
CDR3nt: TGCAGTGCTAACTCGCGGGGGGGTACAGATACGCAGTATTTT
CDR3aa: CSANSRGGTDTQYF

j_gene: TRBJ1-1
v_gene: TRBV12-3/TRBV12-4
abundance: NA
d_gene: NA
CDR3nt: TGTGCCAGCAGCCCAGGGCGGTGGACTGAAGCTTTCTTT
CDR3aa: CASSPGRWTEAFF

j_gene: TRBJ2-1
v_gene: TRBV19
abundance: once
d_gene: NA
CDR3nt: TGTGCCAGTAGAAGGGAAGGTATGGGTGAGCAGTTCTTC
CDR3aa: CASRREGMGEQFF

j_gene: TRBJ2-1
v_gene: TRBV12-3/TRBV12-4
abundance: NA
d_gene: TRBD1
CDR3nt: TGTGCCAGCAGGCGCAACGGACAGGGGCAGGTCAATGAGCAGTTCTTC
CDR3aa: CASRRNGQGQVNEQFF

j_gene: TRBJ1-3
v_gene: TRBV6-1
abundance: NA
d_gene: NA
CDR3nt: TGTGCCAGCACTAAGGACGGCTCTGGAAACACCATATATTTT
CDR3aa: CASTKDGSGNTIYF

j_gene: TRBJ2-2
v_gene: TRBV7-7
abundance: NA
d_gene: NA
CDR3nt: TGTGCTAGCAGCCTCCGGGGGGCCCCCTCGCCTAACACCGGGGAGCTGTTTTTT
CDR3aa: CASSLRGAPSPNTGELFF

j_gene: TRBJ1-1
v_gene: TRBV7-9
abundance: once
d_gene: NA
CDR3nt: TGTGCCAGCAGCTATCAGAACACTGAAGCTTTCTTT
CDR3aa: CASSYQNTEAFF

j_gene: TRBJ2-7
v_gene: TRBV11-3
abundance: NA
d_gene: NA
CDR3nt: TGTGCCAGCAGCGTAACAAGAAACTCCTACGAGCAGTACTTC
CDR3aa: CASSVTRNSYEQYF

j_gene: TRBJ1-1
v_gene: TRBV29-1
abundance: NA
d_gene: NA
CDR3nt: TGCAGCGTTGAAAAGGGAGGGAAAACTGAAGCTTTCTTT
CDR3aa: CSVEKGGKTEAFF

j_gene: TRBJ1-1
v_gene: TRBV9
abundance: NA
d_gene: TRBD1
CDR3nt: TGTGCCACCGCACAGGGGCCTGGGACTGAAGCTTTCTTT
CDR3aa: CATAQGPGTEAFF

j_gene: TRBJ2-1
v_gene: TRBV28
abundance: NA
d_gene: NA
CDR3nt: TGTGCCAGCAGTCAAGAGGGAGGTAGGGCCTCCTACAATGAGCAGTTCTTC
CDR3aa: CASSQEGGRASYNEQFF

j_gene: TRBJ2-1
v_gene: TRBV20-1
abundance: NA
d_gene: TRBD2
CDR3nt: TGCAGTGCATCTCAACTAGCGGTGGGTTCCAATGAGCAGTTCTTC
CDR3aa: CSASQLAVGSNEQFF

j_gene: TRBJ2-7
v_gene: TRBV9
abundance: NA
d_gene: NA
CDR3nt: TGTGCCAGCAGCGTAGTCGACAGCGATTACGAGCAGTACTTC
CDR3aa: CASSVVDSDYEQYF

j_gene: TRBJ2-2
v_gene: TRBV6-1
abundance: once
d_gene: TRBD1
CDR3nt: TGTGCCAGCAGTGCACTACACGGGACAGCAAACACCGGGGAGCTGTTTTTT
CDR3aa: CASSALHGTANTGELFF

j_gene: TRBJ2-3
v_gene: TRBV15
abundance: once
d_gene: NA
CDR3nt: TGTGCCACCAGCAGAGGACAGAGCACAGATACGCAGTATTTT
CDR3aa: CATSRGQSTDTQYF

j_gene: TRBJ1-6
v_gene: TRBV6-6
abundance: NA
d_gene: TRBD1
CDR3nt: TGTGCCAGCAGGCTGGGACAGGGGGCCTCACCCCTCCACTTT
CDR3aa: CASRLGQGASPLHF

j_gene: TRBJ1-1
v_gene: TRBV7-9
abundance: NA
d_gene: NA
CDR3nt: TGTGCCAGCAGCTCCCCCCCAGACGGAACTGAAGCTTTCTTT
CDR3aa: CASSSPPDGTEAFF

j_gene: TRBJ2-3
v_gene: TRBV3-1
abundance: once
d_gene: TRBD2
CDR3nt: TGTGCCAGCAGCCATAGACTAGCGGGGACTAAAAACACAGATACGCAGTATTTT
CDR3aa: CASSHRLAGTKNTDTQYF

j_gene: TRBJ2-3
v_gene: TRBV6-1
abundance: NA
d_gene: NA
CDR3nt: TGTGCCAGCACCGAGGGATTTAGCACAGATACGCAGTATTTT
CDR3aa: CASTEGFSTDTQYF

j_gene: TRBJ2-3
v_gene: TRBV6-5
abundance: once
d_gene: TRBD2
CDR3nt: TGTGCCAGCAGTCACCGGGGACTAGCGGGGTGGGGCGCAGATACGCAGTATTTT
CDR3aa: CASSHRGLAGWGADTQYF

j_gene: TRBJ2-7
v_gene: TRBV12-3/TRBV12-4
abundance: NA
d_gene: NA
CDR3nt: TGTGCCAGCAGTTTAGCTGGATGGAGGGGGGACTACGAGCAGTACTTC
CDR3aa: CASSLAGWRGDYEQYF

j_gene: TRBJ1-4
v_gene: TRBV6-5
abundance: NA
d_gene: TRBD1
CDR3nt: TGTGCCAGCAGTTCCCCGGGACAGGCGTCAACTAATGAAAAACTGTTTTTT
CDR3aa: CASSSPGQASTNEKLFF

j_gene: TRBJ2-5
v_gene: TRBV5-1
abundance: NA
d_gene: TRBD2
CDR3nt: TGCGCCAGCAGCTTGGTTTCTAGCGGGAGGGCCGGAAGAGAGACCCAGTACTTC
CDR3aa: CASSLVSSGRAGRETQYF

j_gene: TRBJ2-3
v_gene: TRBV15
abundance: NA
d_gene: TRBD2
CDR3nt: TGTGCCACCAGCAGAGATCCGGCGGGAGGCCCCACAGATACGCAGTATTTT
CDR3aa: CATSRDPAGGPTDTQYF

j_gene: TRBJ1-4
v_gene: TRBV2
abundance: NA
d_gene: NA
CDR3nt: TGTGCCAGCAGCGACGACAGCGGTGATGAAAAACTGTTTTTT
CDR3aa: CASSDDSGDEKLFF

j_gene: TRBJ1-3
v_gene: TRBV7-9
abundance: NA
d_gene: NA
CDR3nt: TGTGCCAGCAGCCCTATCGACAGGAAAAAAGGCTCTGGAAACACCATATATTTT
CDR3aa: CASSPIDRKKGSGNTIYF

j_gene: TRBJ2-5
v_gene: TRBV20-1
abundance: NA
d_gene: NA
CDR3nt: TGCAGTGCTGGGGGGGGCCGATTGGAAGAGACCCAGTACTTC
CDR3aa: CSAGGGRLEETQYF

j_gene: TRBJ2-5
v_gene: TRBV28
abundance: NA
d_gene: NA
CDR3nt: TGTGCCAGCAATGAAGGGCCGCTCACCGTAGAGACCCAGTACTTC
CDR3aa: CASNEGPLTVETQYF

j_gene: TRBJ2-3
v_gene: TRBV30
abundance: NA
d_gene: NA
CDR3nt: TGTGCCTGGACCATAGCGGTCACAGATACGCAGTATTTT
CDR3aa: CAWTIAVTDTQYF

j_gene: TRBJ1-2
v_gene: TRBV29-1
abundance: NA
d_gene: NA
CDR3nt: TGCAGCGTAGAAGAGGCTAACTATGGCTACACCTTC
CDR3aa: CSVEEANYGYTF

j_gene: TRBJ2-2
v_gene: TRBV10-3
abundance: NA
d_gene: TRBD2
CDR3nt: TGTGCCATCAGCCCTCAAGCGGGAGGGGAGCTGTTTTTT
CDR3aa: CAISPQAGGELFF

j_gene: TRBJ2-5
v_gene: TRBV30
abundance: NA
d_gene: TRBD2
CDR3nt: TGTGCCTGGAGTGTACTAGCGGGGGGGACAGAGACCCAGTACTTC
CDR3aa: CAWSVLAGGTETQYF

j_gene: TRBJ2-3
v_gene: TRBV4-1
abundance: NA
d_gene: NA
CDR3nt: TGCGCCAGCAGCCAAGTGGACGGGAGCACAGATACGCAGTATTTT
CDR3aa: CASSQVDGSTDTQYF

j_gene: TRBJ2-1
v_gene: TRBV6-5
abundance: NA
d_gene: NA
CDR3nt: TGTGCCAGCAGCACCGGGAGCTTATTTGGCAATGAGCAGTTCTTC
CDR3aa: CASSTGSLFGNEQFF

j_gene: TRBJ2-5
v_gene: TRBV7-9
abundance: NA
d_gene: TRBD1
CDR3nt: TGTGCCAGCAGCTTGGACAGGGCGGAGACCCAGTACTTC
CDR3aa: CASSLDRAETQYF

j_gene: TRBJ1-2
v_gene: TRBV3-1
abundance: NA
d_gene: NA
CDR3nt: TGTGCCAGCAGCCAAGGACGGATCTATGGCTACACCTTC
CDR3aa: CASSQGRIYGYTF

j_gene: TRBJ2-7
v_gene: TRBV5-1
abundance: NA
d_gene: NA
CDR3nt: TGCGCCAGCAGCCCGGCACCGGGACAAGCGTACGAGCAGTACTTC
CDR3aa: CASSPAPGQAYEQYF

j_gene: TRBJ1-2
v_gene: TRBV20-1
abundance: once
d_gene: NA
CDR3nt: TGCAGTGCTAGAGAGGGGCATGGCTACACCTTC
CDR3aa: CSAREGHGYTF

j_gene: TRBJ2-3
v_gene: TRBV5-6
abundance: NA
d_gene: TRBD2
CDR3nt: TGTGCCAGCAGCCCACAGGGACTAGCGGGGGGATCGACGCAGTATTTT
CDR3aa: CASSPQGLAGGSTQYF